The 18 T cell receptor beta chains below come from one sample, sequenced in a study of cytomegalovirus exposure and HLA in healthy donors (TCRdb year 2017). The library was produced with the immunoSEQ multiplex PCR assay. The multiplex PCR relied on a mix of 60 forward primers for TCR Vbeta segments and 13 reverse primers for TCR Jbeta segments. TCRdb stores this immuneACCESS table with in-frame sequences only. Part of the clones is absent; in the studies checked, under half of the shortfall reflects unresolved V genes, and no reason is known for the rest. The table for this sample lists 150,000 or so clones; approximately 70% of them were counted only once. The ten top clones hold 4.7% of the sample. The sequencing sample was made of PBMCs. Every receptor here comes from a man between 18 and 29 years old in good health and CMV-seropositive.

The chain is built from TRBV27 and TRBJ2-1; a weak D match, TRBD1 (6 bases). This CDR3 is built from 13 residues. Trimming shortened V by 5 bases and J by 9 bases, and 14 bases separated the two germline ends. Germline V gives CDR1 MNHEY, CDR2 SMNVEV (reference sequence). The CDR3 sequence is CASSQGLYGEQFF. In DNA, the CDR3 is TGTGCCAGCAGTCAGGGGCTATACGGTGAGCAGTTCTTC.

The genes are TRBV6-4 and TRBJ1-2, with unresolved D. The V end lost 0 bases, the J end lost 4 bases, and 9 bases lay between the germline ends. This CDR3 region has 14 residues. CDR1 MRHNA and CDR2 SNTAGT come from the germline V gene. CDR3 DNA sequence: TGTGCCAGCAGTGACTCCGGCGGCCTCTATGGCTACACCTTC. It specifies CASSDSGGLYGYTF.

This clone has only a few counts. This chain links TRBV2 with TRBJ1-2, with D maybe TRBD1 (6 bases). CDR1 and CDR2 from the germline V gene are SNHLY and FYNNEI. The V end was cut by 2 bases, the J end by 2 bases, with 9 bases between. The CDR3 extends over 14 amino acids. CDR3 nucleotide sequence: TGTGCCAGCAGTGAACGTACAGGGAACTATGGCTACACCTTC. Its translation: CASSERTGNYGYTF. Using reference TRBV2 and TRBJ1-2 for the parts outside the CDR3, the full variable domain is EPEVTQTPSHQVTQMGQEVILRCVPISNHLYFYWYRQILGQKVEFLVSFYNNEISEKSEIFDDQFSVERPDGSNFTLKIRSTKLEDSAMYFCASSERTGNYGYTFGSGTRLTVV.

This chain uses TRBV7-3 with TRBJ1-1, with D perhaps TRBD1 (6 bases). V lost 5 bases to trimming and J lost 5 bases, with 12 bases between them. This CDR3 contains 13 residues. From germline, CDR1 is SGHTA and CDR2 FQGTGA. The CDR3 protein is CASSPGEGTEAFF. The CDR3 DNA reads as TGTGCCAGCAGCCCAGGGGAGGGGACTGAAGCTTTCTTT.

The chain joins TRBV27 to TRBJ2-1; 9 bases align to TRBD2. Germline V lookup: CDR1 MNHEY, CDR2 SMNVEV (reference sequence). J was trimmed by 2 bases and V by 2 bases; bases with no gene match: 7. The CDR3 loop spans 17 amino acids. CDR3 region: CASSLGGGGVPYNEQFF. The CDR3 region has the DNA TGTGCCAGCAGTTTAGGGGGCGGGGGGGTTCCCTACAATGAGCAGTTCTTC.

The chain carries TRBV5-1 and TRBJ2-2; 7 bases map to TRBD2. The CDR3 consists of 16 residues. Trimming removed 4 bases from V and 6 bases from J; junction bases left unmatched: 12. Germline assignment: CDR1 SGHRS and CDR2 YFSETQ. The CDR3: CASSPTGGGWSGELFF. The CDR3 coding sequence is TGCGCCAGCAGCCCGACGGGGGGAGGTTGGTCCGGGGAGCTGTTTTTT.

This clone was found a few times. The chain joins TRBV19 to TRBJ2-2; a weak D match, TRBD1 (5 bases). Trimming stripped 8 bases from V and 7 bases from J, with 5 bases between. The CDR3 runs to 10 residues. Germline V gene data show CDR1 as LNHDA and CDR2 as SQIVND (reference sequence). The CDR3 region has the DNA TGTGCCAGTCAGGGCGGGGAGCTGTTTTTT. It codes for CASQGGELFF.

In DNA, the CDR3 is TGTGCCAGCAGTAACAGGGAAAATCAGCCCCAGCATTTT. It is translated as CASSNRENQPQHF. This chain joins TRBV6-6 and TRBJ1-5, with D possibly TRBD1 on 6 matching bases. Per germline, CDR1 MNHNY and CDR2 SVGAGI (reference sequence). Trimming pared 5 bases from V and 4 bases from J, leaving 9 bases between. CDR3 length: 13 amino acids.

The chain combines TRBV19 with TRBJ1-1, with TRBD1 identical over 8 bases. The CDR3 is 13 residues long. CDR1 and CDR2 from the germline V gene are LNHDA and SQIVND (reference sequence). V lost 5 bases to trimming and J lost 5 bases; unmatched junction nucleotides: 4. The DNA of the CDR3 is TGTGCCAGTAGTGTGACAGGGGAAACTGAAGCTTTCTTT. Translation: CASSVTGETEAFF.

The rearrangement uses TRBV5-1 and TRBJ1-6; the match to TRBD1 covers 7 bases. Germline loops: CDR1 SGHRS, CDR2 YFSETQ. CDR3 size: 15 residues. V shed 4 bases and J 8 bases; nucleotides not matched to a gene: 9. The CDR3 coding sequence is TGCGCCAGCAGCCGAGTGATCCAGGGGGATTCACCCCTCCACTTT. Amino acids: CASSRVIQGDSPLHF.

The genes are TRBV30 and TRBJ2-7, with a possible D match to TRBD2 (6 bases). CDR1 is GTSNPN and CDR2 is SVGIG in the germline V gene (reference sequence). The CDR3 runs 14 residues. Trimming took off 2 bases at V and 2 bases at J, with 13 bases between the two ends. For the CDR3, the DNA is TGTGCCTGGAGTCGGAGGGGAAGGCCCTACGAGCAGTACGTC. It encodes CAWSRRGRPYEQYV.

This clone was seen a handful of times. The chain has TRBV7-9 and TRBJ2-3, with a weak D call TRBD1 (5 bases). The CDR3 sequence is 17 residues long. Germline CDR1 SEHNR, CDR2 FQNEAQ (reference sequence). V shed 6 bases and J shed 1 base, with 20 bases lying between them. CDR3 coding DNA: TGTGCCAGCAGTCATAAGGTCGGGCCAGGGCGCACAGATACGCAGTATTTT. This encodes CASSHKVGPGRTDTQYF. Looking up the rest from reference TRBV7-9 and TRBJ2-3 gives the full variable domain: DTGVSQNPRHKITKRGQNVTFRCDPISEHNRLYWYRQTLGQGPEFLTYFQNEAQLEKSRLLSDRFSAERPKGSFSTLEIQRTEQGDSAMYLCASSHKVGPGRTDTQYFGPGTRLTVL.

Of note for this clone: This sample also contains other DNA sequences that code for the same CDR3. The chain recombines TRBV7-3 with TRBJ2-1; TRBD1 aligns across 9 bases. The CDR3 has 15 amino acids. The V gene's germline CDR1 is SGHTA and CDR2 FQGTGA. J gave up 6 bases and V 5 bases, and 8 bases lay outside the gene matches. The CDR3 nucleotides are TGTGCCAGCAGCCCCGGGACAGGGTCCGGCAATGAGCAGTTCTTC. As protein: CASSPGTGSGNEQFF.

J is TRBJ2-3 and V is TRBV4-1; 12 bases match TRBD2. The V gene end was trimmed by 2 bases and the J gene end by 3 bases; junction bases not matched to a gene: 6. This CDR3 contains 17 residues. Germline CDR1 reads MGHRA; CDR2 reads YSYEKL. This CDR3 reads CASSQPGLAGGTDTQYF. CDR3 nucleotides: TGCGCCAGCAGCCAACCGGGACTAGCGGGCGGTACAGATACGCAGTATTTT.

This clone was detected a few times. The rearrangement uses TRBV5-8 and TRBJ2-5, with D unresolved. Germline CDR1 and CDR2: SGHTS and YDEGEE. The CDR3 has 14 residues. Trimming cost V 1 base and J 4 bases, with 11 bases left between them. CDR3 protein: CASSLRQAPETQYF. The CDR3, as DNA: TGTGCCAGCAGCTTGAGACAAGCCCCAGAGACCCAGTACTTC.

In this sample, this clone turned up once. The J gene is TRBJ1-6, the V gene TRBV5-6, with TRBD1 matching 9 bases. The V and J ends lost 0 bases and 11 bases, in that order; junction bases with no gene match: 9. The germline CDR1 and CDR2 sequences are SGHDT and YYEEEE. The CDR3 runs 16 residues. The CDR3 protein is CASSLAWGQGEAPLHF. CDR3 coding DNA: TGTGCCAGCAGCTTGGCCTGGGGACAGGGAGAAGCACCCCTCCACTTT.

V is TRBV29-1 and J is TRBJ2-2; D is possibly TRBD1 (5 bases). V lost 7 bases, J lost 5 bases, and 20 bases lay in between. The germline CDR1 and CDR2 sequences are SQVTM and ANQGSEA. CDR3 length: 15 residues. The CDR3 here is CSAALQTENTGELFF. The CDR3 DNA reads TGCAGCGCGGCATTACAGACAGAAAATACCGGGGAGCTGTTTTTT.

The CDR3 spells CSVTPIAGRKTFSYNEQFF. CDR3 in DNA: TGCAGCGTCACCCCTATAGCGGGACGAAAGACATTCTCCTACAATGAGCAGTTCTTC. The V and J genes are TRBV29-1 and TRBJ2-1; 8 bases are shared with TRBD2. The CDR3 has 19 amino acids. The germline V gene has CDR1 SQVTM and CDR2 ANQGSEA. The V segment lost 6 bases and the J segment 0 bases; nucleotides outside the gene matches: 19.